A selection of T cell receptor beta chains follows, all from one sample in a study of blood T cells in healthy people across ages. TCRdb ran MiXCR on the 5' RACE reads and lists one entry per CDR3 protein. The sample carries about 1.7 million distinct CDR3 sequences, over 25% recorded once. Sequencing was performed on blood. The receptors shown here come from a woman aged 25 to 39 in good health. The CDR3 runs from the conserved cysteine through the conserved F or W. A D gene is named only where the DNA matches it firmly. Size is stated for part of the rows, as once, few or many counts, or as a class when the clone is expanded.

V gene	J gene	clone size	D gene	CDR3 protein	CDR3 DNA
TRBV20-1	TRBJ2-7	-	TRBD1	CSATQGQGAGISYEQYF	TGCAGTGCTACACAGGGACAGGGGGCAGGGATCTCCTACGAGCAGTACTTC
TRBV29-1	TRBJ2-2	few	TRBD1	CSVGQGAGELFF	TGCAGCGTCGGACAGGGTGCCGGGGAGCTGTTTTTT
TRBV10-3	TRBJ2-7	few	-	CAIREVGKPYEQYF	TGTGCCATCAGGGAGGTAGGCAAGCCCTACGAGCAGTACTTC
TRBV7-9	TRBJ1-2	-	-	CASSLMGREGYTF	TGTGCCAGCAGCTTGATGGGGCGAGAAGGCTACACCTTC
TRBV19	TRBJ2-3	-	-	CASSGGGQSTRNTDTQYF	TGTGCCAGTAGTGGGGGGGGACAGTCAACGAGGAACACAGATACGCAGTATTTT
TRBV18	TRBJ2-1	-	-	CASTYREKDNEQFF	TGTGCCAGCACATATAGAGAGAAGGACAATGAGCAGTTCTTC
TRBV7-2	TRBJ2-3	few	-	CASSPGGWTDTQYF	TGTGCCAGCAGCCCCGGGGGTTGGACAGATACGCAGTATTTT
TRBV4-3	TRBJ2-1	-	-	CASSPRGAPSSYNEQFF	TGCGCCAGCAGCCCCCGGGGGGCCCCGAGCTCCTACAATGAGCAGTTCTTC
TRBV6-5	TRBJ1-5	few	TRBD1	CAAGAGGGQPQHF	TGTGCCGCGGGGGCAGGGGGCGGCCAGCCCCAGCATTTT
TRBV9	TRBJ2-1	once	-	CASSDPTRGGISGEQFF	TGTGCCAGCAGCGATCCTACGCGCGGGGGCATATCGGGTGAGCAGTTCTTC
TRBV11-2	TRBJ2-3	many	-	CASRDAERSAVDTQYF	TGTGCCAGCAGGGACGCAGAGAGGAGCGCCGTAGATACGCAGTATTTT
TRBV7-9	TRBJ2-6	-	TRBD1	CASSKGQGLRYSGANVRTF	TGTGCCAGCAGCAAAGGACAGGGGCTTCGATACTCTGGGGCCAACGTCCGGACTTTC
TRBV7-2	TRBJ2-5	many	-	CASSSRWGEETQYF	TGTGCCAGCAGCTCCAGGTGGGGGGAAGAGACCCAGTACTTC
TRBV29-1	TRBJ2-5	many	-	CSVESQGDETQYF	TGCAGCGTTGAAAGTCAGGGAGATGAGACCCAGTACTTC
TRBV7-8	TRBJ1-2	-	-	CASSLARAMGRATSPTYGYTF	TGTGCCAGCAGCTTAGCGAGGGCGATGGGCAGGGCAACTTCCCCCACTTATGGCTACACCTTC
TRBV5-1	TRBJ2-7	few	-	CASNVGGSYEQYF	TGCGCCAGCAATGTGGGGGGCTCCTACGAGCAGTACTTC
TRBV7-9	TRBJ1-6	few	-	CASSSRGGGNSPLHF	TGTGCCAGCAGCTCCCGGGGGGGCGGCAATTCACCCCTCCACTTT
TRBV5-5	TRBJ2-5	many	-	CASSPVGPQETQYF	TGTGCCAGCAGCCCCGTAGGACCCCAAGAGACCCAGTACTTC
TRBV25-1	TRBJ1-1	-	TRBD1	CASSGWTGGDTEAFF	TGTGCCAGCAGTGGGTGGACAGGGGGTGACACTGAAGCTTTCTTT
TRBV20-1	TRBJ1-2	few	-	CSARRDGGYTF	TGCAGTGCTAGACGGGACGGTGGCTACACCTTC
TRBV6-5	TRBJ2-7	-	-	CASRRDSARGEQYF	TGTGCCAGCAGACGGGACTCCGCTAGGGGCGAGCAGTACTTC
TRBV6-5	TRBJ1-1	-	TRBD1	CASRTGGEAFF	TGTGCCAGCAGAACAGGGGGGGAAGCTTTCTTT
TRBV7-2	TRBJ2-1	-	TRBD2	CASSLDWTGGRFF	TGTGCCAGCAGCTTAGACTGGACGGGGGGGAGGTTCTTC
TRBV7-2	TRBJ2-7	-	-	CASSLGLGGYEQYF	TGTGCCAGCAGCTTAGGGCTAGGCGGCTACGAGCAGTACTTC
TRBV6-6	TRBJ2-4	few	-	CASSSAGTIQYF	TGTGCCAGCTCCTCTGCGGGGACCATTCAGTACTTC
TRBV6-5	TRBJ2-5	-	TRBD1	CASSTGGKGETQYF	TGTGCCAGCAGCACAGGGGGGAAAGGAGAGACCCAGTACTTC
TRBV20-1	TRBJ2-1	-	TRBD2	CSAREIAGDPPAFF	TGCAGTGCTAGAGAAATAGCGGGAGACCCGCCGGCGTTCTTC
TRBV15	TRBJ1-2	-	-	CATSRASGSNYGYTF	TGTGCCACCAGCAGAGCATCCGGGAGTAACTATGGCTACACCTTC
TRBV6-2/TRBV6-3	TRBJ2-7	-	-	CASTPDVGNGYEQYF	TGTGCCAGCACCCCTGACGTCGGGAATGGCTACGAGCAGTACTTC
TRBV29-1	TRBJ1-1	-	-	CSVETVRGPNTEAFF	TGCAGCGTTGAAACCGTTAGGGGTCCGAACACTGAAGCTTTCTTT
TRBV20-1	TRBJ2-7	few	-	CSARRPGEGYEQYF	TGCAGTGCTAGGCGGCCAGGCGAGGGGTACGAGCAGTACTTC
TRBV7-9	TRBJ2-7	-	-	CASTWGEPPYEQYF	TGTGCCAGCACCTGGGGTGAACCTCCCTACGAGCAGTACTTC
TRBV18	TRBJ2-7	few	TRBD1	CASSRAGQGADEQYF	TGTGCCAGCTCACGAGCGGGACAGGGGGCAGACGAGCAGTACTTC
TRBV10-2	TRBJ1-2	many	-	CASGVSNYGYTF	TGCGCCAGCGGTGTATCTAACTATGGCTACACCTTC
TRBV5-1	TRBJ1-2	-	TRBD1	CANSPDGQAYGYTF	TGCGCCAACAGCCCCGACGGACAGGCCTATGGCTACACCTTC
TRBV20-1	TRBJ2-7	many	-	CSAESGDSSYEQYF	TGCAGTGCTGAAAGCGGGGACAGCTCCTACGAGCAGTACTTC
TRBV7-2	TRBJ2-5	many	-	CASSLATGSVAKETQYF	TGTGCCAGCAGCTTAGCGACAGGTAGCGTCGCAAAAGAGACCCAGTACTTC
TRBV10-1	TRBJ2-7	-	-	CAIFNNEQYF	TGCGCCATTTTCAACAACGAGCAGTACTTC
TRBV29-1	TRBJ1-1	-	-	CSVEQNPNTEAFF	TGCAGCGTTGAACAGAACCCAAACACTGAAGCTTTCTTT
TRBV25-1	TRBJ2-2	few	-	CASSELASGTGELFF	TGTGCCAGCAGTGAACTAGCGTCTGGCACCGGGGAGCTGTTTTTT
TRBV20-1	TRBJ1-3	-	-	CSAREFGQFSGNTRYF	TGCAGTGCTAGAGAATTCGGACAGTTCTCTGGAAACACCAGATATTTT
TRBV4-1	TRBJ2-1	many	-	CASRPGLMAYNEQFF	TGCGCCAGCAGACCCGGTTTGATGGCCTACAATGAGCAGTTCTTC
TRBV5-1	TRBJ1-5	few	TRBD1	CASSLTGTGDQPQHF	TGCGCCAGCAGCTTAACCGGGACAGGGGATCAGCCCCAGCATTTT
TRBV5-6	TRBJ2-7	-	-	CASSSGLIVYEQYF	TGTGCCAGCAGCTCGGGCCTTATTGTCTACGAGCAGTACTTC
TRBV18	TRBJ1-1	-	-	CASSPLDSRGTEAFF	TGTGCCAGCTCACCACTAGATAGCAGGGGCACTGAAGCTTTCTTT
TRBV21-1	TRBJ1-5	-	-	CASSKWKTAGNQPQHF	TGTGCCAGCAGCAAATGGAAGACCGCTGGCAATCAGCCCCAGCATTTT
TRBV28	TRBJ2-3	-	-	CASSFNPDARTDTQYF	TGTGCCAGCAGTTTTAATCCGGACGCCCGGACAGATACGCAGTATTTT
TRBV28	TRBJ2-3	few	TRBD2	CASSGGGQTDTQYF	TGTGCCAGTAGCGGGGGGGGTCAAACAGATACGCAGTATTTT
TRBV7-2	TRBJ2-5	few	-	CASNPGSSGETQYF	TGTGCCAGCAATCCGGGAAGCAGTGGGGAGACCCAGTACTTC
TRBV7-7	TRBJ2-5	few	-	CASSGGGSRGRQLGEETQYF	TGTGCCAGCAGCGGTGGGGGATCGAGGGGGAGACAATTGGGGGAAGAGACCCAGTACTTC
TRBV3-1	TRBJ1-3	-	TRBD1	CASSHSRDRGMGNTIYF	TGTGCCAGCAGCCACAGCCGGGACAGGGGCATGGGAAACACCATATATTTT
TRBV7-9	TRBJ2-1	few	TRBD2	CASSLDRGGQNEQFF	TGTGCCAGCAGCTTAGATCGGGGGGGCCAGAATGAGCAGTTCTTC
TRBV20-1	TRBJ1-2	many	-	CSASEQDVFYTF	TGCAGTGCTAGTGAACAGGACGTCTTCTACACCTTC
TRBV20-1	TRBJ2-5	few	TRBD2	CSAVSGSREETQYF	TGCAGTGCCGTTAGCGGGTCCCGAGAAGAGACCCAGTACTTC
TRBV6-9	TRBJ2-5	-	-	CASTVYNEQYF	TGTGCCAGCACCGTCTACAATGAGCAGTACTTC
TRBV20-1	TRBJ2-3	-	-	CSAIGLEEDTDTQYF	TGCAGTGCTATAGGTTTGGAGGAGGACACAGATACGCAGTATTTT
TRBV9	TRBJ1-2	-	TRBD1	CASSETPTMTGQYGYTF	TGTGCCAGCAGCGAGACACCAACAATGACAGGGCAGTATGGCTACACCTTC
TRBV15	TRBJ2-3	few	-	CATSGPTNEGDTQYF	TGTGCCACCAGCGGCCCGACTAACGAGGGAGATACGCAGTATTTT
TRBV5-5	TRBJ1-4	-	-	CASSAPHGGGEKLFF	TGTGCCAGCAGCGCCCCACACGGAGGTGGTGAAAAACTGTTTTTT